What follows are 19 T cell receptor beta chains derived from one specimen sequenced in a study of blood T cell repertoires in COVID-19. Clones were read by immunoSEQ multiplex PCR, and TCRdb kept only the in-frame ones, dropping some. The sample consists of tens of thousands of clones, under 85% of them appearing once. The sequencing input was peripheral blood. The source is a man aged 65 to 79 with acute or convalescent COVID-19.

The rearrangement links TRBV28 to TRBJ2-3; D perhaps matches TRBD2 (5 bases). CDR1 is MDHEN and CDR2 is SYDVKM in the germline V gene. The CDR3 contains 14 residues. Trimming removed 5 bases at V and 3 bases at J, with 12 bases between. DNA of the CDR3: TGTGCCAGCAGTCCCCGGCCGGGGACAGATACGCAGTATTTT. It codes for CASSPRPGTDTQYF.

The chain has TRBV4-1 and TRBJ2-3, with 8 bases identical to TRBD2. Germline V gene data show CDR1 as MGHRA and CDR2 as YSYEKL. CDR3 size: 13 residues. Losses at the gene ends were 8 bases for V and 5 bases for J; bases not matched to a gene: 6. CDR3 sequence reads: CASAGTRGDTQYF. The DNA of the CDR3 is TGCGCCAGCGCAGGGACTAGGGGAGATACGCAGTATTTT.

The chain employs TRBV6-5 and TRBJ2-5, with 9 bases lining up with TRBD2. The CDR3 consists of 14 residues. Per the germline V gene, CDR1 is MNHEY and CDR2 is SVGAGI. V shed 4 bases and J 3 bases; nucleotides not matched to a gene: 3. The CDR3 spells CASSFGLAKETQYF. CDR3 bases: TGTGCCAGCAGTTTTGGACTAGCGAAAGAGACCCAGTACTTC.

CDR3 amino acids: CASSYSEGNQPQHF. For the CDR3, the DNA is TGTGCCAGCAGTTACTCTGAGGGTAATCAGCCCCAGCATTTT. The V gene is TRBV6-5, the J gene TRBJ1-5; D is uncertain. Deletions cut 0 bases from V and 4 bases from J, with 7 bases between. The CDR3 length is 14 residues. Germline V gene lookup returns CDR1 MNHEY and CDR2 SVGAGI.

The chain joins TRBV24-1 to TRBJ2-3; 12 nucleotides match TRBD1. Trimming cost V 4 bases and J 7 bases; bases outside gene matches: 5. The CDR3 spans 15 residues. CDR1 is KGHDR, CDR2 SFDVKD, per germline. CDR3 region: CATSESGTGGNTQYF. The CDR3 nucleotides read TGTGCCACCAGTGAGTCCGGGACAGGGGGCAATACGCAGTATTTT.

The J gene is TRBJ2-7, the V gene TRBV7-2; D is ambiguous. Trimming cost V 5 bases and J 3 bases, with 11 bases left between them. CDR1 is SGHTA and CDR2 is FQGNSA in the germline V gene. The CDR3 has 13 amino acids. The CDR3 here is CASSPPVLYEQYF. CDR3 nucleotide sequence: TGTGCCAGCAGCCCCCCAGTCCTCTACGAGCAGTACTTC.

V gene TRBV18 combines with J gene TRBJ2-1; 8 nucleotides match TRBD1. From germline, CDR1 is KGHSH and CDR2 LQKENI. CDR3 length equals 16 residues. Germline trimming cut 0 bases from V and 3 bases from J; bases unmatched to any gene: 4. The CDR3 region has the DNA TGTGCCAGCTCACCACCGGGAACAGGGGGCTACAATGAGCAGTTCTTC. Translated: CASSPPGTGGYNEQFF.

This chain uses TRBV12-5 with TRBJ2-1; D may be TRBD1 (6 bases). Germline V CDR1 and CDR2: LGHNT, FRNRAP. The CDR3 runs to 14 residues. The V end was cut by 1 base, the J end by 10 bases, with 14 bases between. In DNA form, the CDR3 reads TGTGCTAGTGGTTTGGCCACAGGGTATGGCGAGCAGTTCTTC. Its translation is CASGLATGYGEQFF.

This clone was counted between two and nine times. This sequence joins TRBV7-2 and TRBJ2-7; tentative D call: TRBD2 (7 bases). Trimming stripped 3 bases from V and 4 bases from J, with 13 bases between. Germline V gives CDR1 SGHTA, CDR2 FQGNSA. The CDR3 extends over 14 amino acids. The CDR3 protein is CASSFNGGRYEQYF. CDR3 DNA sequence: TGTGCCAGCAGCTTCAACGGGGGGCGTTACGAGCAGTACTTC.

The chain recombines TRBV7-8 with TRBJ1-2, with 7 bases aligning to TRBD1. Germline trimming cut 4 bases from V and 1 base from J; bases unmatched to any gene: 0. The CDR3 is made up of 13 amino acids. CDR1 and CDR2 (germline): SGHVS, FQNEAQ. The DNA for the CDR3 is TGTGCCAGCAGCTGGGACAGTAACTATGGCTACACCTTC. Translated: CASSWDSNYGYTF. The full variable domain, with the rest looked up from reference TRBV7-8 and TRBJ1-2, is GAGVSQSPRYKVAKRGQDVALRCDPISGHVSLFWYQQALGQGPEFLTYFQNEAQLDKSGLPSDRFFAERPEGSVSTLKIQRTQQEDSAVYLCASSWDSNYGYTFGSGTRLTVV.

V and J are TRBV27 and TRBJ1-3; a weak D match, TRBD1 (6 bases). Trimming cost V 6 bases and J 0 bases, with 15 bases left between them. Germline V CDR1 and CDR2: MNHEY, SMNVEV (reference sequence). The CDR3 runs to 16 residues. The CDR3 sequence is CASSPDRWSSGNTIYF. In nucleotides, the CDR3 is TGTGCCAGCAGCCCAGACAGGTGGTCCTCTGGAAACACCATATATTTT.

This clone was seen only a few times. The gene calls are TRBV29-1 and TRBJ1-2, with D possibly TRBD1 on 5 matching bases. This CDR3 contains 14 residues. V lost 3 bases to trimming and J lost 3 bases, with 14 bases between them. The germline gives CDR1 SQVTM, CDR2 ANQGSEA. CDR3 sequence reads: CSVDLGSGDYGYTF. The CDR3 region has the DNA TGCAGCGTTGACCTAGGGTCGGGGGACTATGGCTACACCTTC.

V and J are TRBV27 and TRBJ2-7, with D possibly TRBD1 on 5 matching bases. V was shortened by 6 bases and J by 0 bases, with 9 bases between the two germline ends. Germline CDR1 MNHEY, CDR2 SMNVEV (reference sequence). There are 13 residues in the CDR3. The CDR3 nucleotides read TGTGCCAGCAGGGACACCCTCTCCTACGAGCAGTACTTC. The encoded protein is CASRDTLSYEQYF.

This sequence joins TRBV10-3 and TRBJ2-7; 13 bases agree with TRBD2. V was pared by 7 bases and J by 4 bases, with 4 bases of the junction left unmatched. The CDR3 spans 14 residues. The germline gives CDR1 ENHRY, CDR2 SYGVKD. Here the CDR3 DNA reads TGTGCCATCACACTGACTAGCGGGAGGTACGAGCAGTACTTC. Protein sequence: CAITLTSGRYEQYF.

The chain combines TRBV7-3 with TRBJ2-1, with no clear D. The CDR3 extends over 17 amino acids. Between the trimmed V and J ends, which lost 1 base and 3 bases, there was a span of 16 bases. Germline values: CDR1 SGHTA, CDR2 FQGTGA. CDR3 region: CASSLNPPATLYNEQFF. In DNA, the CDR3 is TGTGCCAGCAGCTTAAATCCCCCAGCGACCCTCTACAATGAGCAGTTCTTC.

The chain has TRBV28 and TRBJ2-2; 7 bases are a match to TRBD1. After removal of 6 bases from V and 5 bases from J, the junction contained 9 bases not matched to a gene. Looked up from germline, CDR1 is MDHEN and CDR2 is SYDVKM. The CDR3 extends over 15 amino acids. The CDR3 DNA follows: TGTGCCAGCAGCCCAGGGGGTTTGGGGACCGGGGAGCTGTTTTTT. The encoded protein is CASSPGGLGTGELFF.

The chain carries TRBV28 and TRBJ2-7, with 9 bases matching TRBD1. Germline lookup yields CDR1 MDHEN and CDR2 SYDVKM. J lost 6 bases, V lost 6 bases, and 3 bases had no gene match. The CDR3 runs 12 residues. For the CDR3, the DNA is TGTGCCAGCAGCCCGACAGGGGGCGAGCAGTACTTC. It specifies CASSPTGGEQYF. Combining the CDR3 with reference TRBV28 and TRBJ2-7 gives the whole variable domain DVKVTQSSRYLVKRTGEKVFLECVQDMDHENMFWYRQDPGLGLRLIYFSYDVKMKEKGDIPEGYSVSREKKERFSLILESASTNQTSMYLCASSPTGGEQYFGPGTRLTVT.

This clone turned up a few times. The chain joins TRBV19 to TRBJ2-1; 11 nucleotides line up with TRBD2. The CDR3 is made up of 16 amino acids. Germline V gene sequence: CDR1 LNHDA, CDR2 SQIVND (reference sequence). After removal of 5 bases from V and 3 bases from J, the junction contained 6 bases not matched to a gene. The CDR3 sequence is CASSLGLAGGYNEQFF. The CDR3 nucleotides are TGTGCCAGTAGTCTAGGGCTAGCGGGAGGCTACAATGAGCAGTTCTTC.

This clone was found a few times. The V gene is TRBV29-1, the J gene TRBJ1-4; D is possibly TRBD1 (6 bases). This CDR3 contains 17 residues. CDR1 is SQVTM, CDR2 ANQGSEA, per germline. Trimming cost V 5 bases and J 8 bases, with 27 bases left between them. The CDR3 bases are TGCAGCGTTTGGCTCTCTGCAGGGGACAAGGGGCCCGAAAAACTGTTTTTT. It is translated as CSVWLSAGDKGPEKLFF.